The present T cell receptor beta chain was sequenced within a study of T cell clonality in common variable immunodeficiency. Whole-study findings and limits: In common variable immunodeficiency, TCR beta chains reportedly carried fewer deletions and N-nucleotide insertions.

Control and CVID samples contributed equal amounts of genomic DNA. The method was immunoSEQ multiplex PCR; TCRdb's version includes in-frame clones alone and lacks a portion of them. The repertoire consists of tens of thousands of clones, none detected only once. Germline V gene lookup returns CDR1 SGHVS and CDR2 FQNEAQ. CDR3 size: 15 residues. V dropped 4 bases and J dropped 6 bases, with 18 bases sitting between them. There are many counts of this clone. The antigen is unknown. The CDR3 end is not reached by the read, which stops 3 residues before it; the germline J gene fills it in. The chain employs TRBV7-8 and TRBJ1-1; D unresolved. Specimen: peripheral blood mononuclear cells. The TCR was taken from a person aged 18 to 70 in good health. CDR3 DNA (partial): TGTGCCAGCAGCTCCACGCCCGACGTGGGCGCTGAA. Amino acid sequence: CASSSTPDVGAE. The full CDR3 reads CASSSTPDVGAEAFF.